Following are 5 T cell receptor beta chains from one sample sequenced in a study of T cell responses to AZD1222 COVID-19 vaccine. Sequencing was performed with immunoSEQ multiplex PCR; in TCRdb, only in-frame clones are kept and a portion is missing. Here the sample spans around 130,000 clones, 85% to 90% being singletons. Sequenced material: peripheral blood, taken on day 0 of AZD1222 vaccination. All receptors derive from an adult in good health.

The chain carries TRBV12-3 or TRBV12-4 and TRBJ1-4, with 8 bases lining up with TRBD1. V was clipped by 6 bases and J by 10 bases; unmatched bases: 7. The CDR3 spans 13 residues. Here the CDR3 reads CASRGQVGGKLFF. Written as DNA, the CDR3 is TGTGCCAGCAGGGGACAGGTGGGGGGAAAACTGTTTTTT.

This chain links TRBV19 with TRBJ2-2; the D is unclear. Trimming took 3 bases from V and 8 from J, leaving 7 bases between them. Germline CDR1 and CDR2: LNHDA and SQIVND (reference sequence). The CDR3 length is 12 residues. Here the CDR3 reads CASSIWSGELFF. The CDR3 bases are TGTGCCAGTAGTATCTGGAGTGGGGAGCTGTTTTTT. The complete variable domain, with remaining parts taken from reference TRBV19 and TRBJ2-2, reads DGGITQSPKYLFRKEGQNVTLSCEQNLNHDAMYWYRQDPGQGLRLIYYSQIVNDFQKGDIAEGYSVSREKKESFPLTVTSAQKNPTAFYLCASSIWSGELFFGEGSRLTVL.

The rearrangement joins TRBV7-9 to TRBJ1-2, with TRBD1 matching over 8 bases. Germline V CDR1 and CDR2: SEHNR, FQNEAQ (reference sequence). Trimming removed 3 bases from V and 6 bases from J; junction bases left unmatched: 3. CDR3 length equals 13 residues. CDR3 nucleotide sequence: TGTGCCAGCAGCTTGCGGACAGGGAATGGCTACACCTTC. Translated: CASSLRTGNGYTF.

This rearrangement joins TRBV29-1 to TRBJ2-2; no firm D call. Germline assignment: CDR1 SQVTM and CDR2 ANQGSEA. With 6 bases removed from V and 3 bases from J, the gap between germline ends came to 5 bases. The CDR3 is made up of 11 amino acids. In nucleotides, the CDR3 is TGCAGCGTCCAAGACACCGGGGAGCTGTTTTTT. This gives the protein CSVQDTGELFF.

The rearrangement links TRBV7-2 to TRBJ1-6; the D is unclear. CDR1 and CDR2 from the germline V gene are SGHTA and FQGNSA. The V end was cut by 7 bases, the J end by 9 bases, with 16 bases between. The CDR3 extends over 14 amino acids. For the CDR3, the DNA is TGTGCCAGCACCCTGGACGGTATTGGTTCACCCCTCCACTTT. It encodes CASTLDGIGSPLHF.